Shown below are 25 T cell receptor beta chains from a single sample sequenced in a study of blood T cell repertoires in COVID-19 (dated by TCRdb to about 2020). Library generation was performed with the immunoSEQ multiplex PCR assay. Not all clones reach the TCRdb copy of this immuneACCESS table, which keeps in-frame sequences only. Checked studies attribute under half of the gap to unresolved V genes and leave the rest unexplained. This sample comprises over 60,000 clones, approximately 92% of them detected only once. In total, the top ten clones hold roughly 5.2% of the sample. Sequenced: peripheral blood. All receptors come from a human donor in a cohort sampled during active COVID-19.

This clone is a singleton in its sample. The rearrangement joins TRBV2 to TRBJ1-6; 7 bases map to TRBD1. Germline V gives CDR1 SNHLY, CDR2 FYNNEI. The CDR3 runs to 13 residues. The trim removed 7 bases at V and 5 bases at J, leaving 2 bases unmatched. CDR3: CASTGTDNSPLHF. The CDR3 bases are TGTGCCAGCACCGGGACAGATAATTCACCCCTCCACTTT.

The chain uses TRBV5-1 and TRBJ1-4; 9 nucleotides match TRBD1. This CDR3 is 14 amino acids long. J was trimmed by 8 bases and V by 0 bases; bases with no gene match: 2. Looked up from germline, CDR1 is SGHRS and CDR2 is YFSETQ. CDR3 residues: CASSLVGQGEKLFF. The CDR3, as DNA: TGCGCCAGCAGCTTGGTAGGACAGGGGGAAAAACTGTTTTTT.

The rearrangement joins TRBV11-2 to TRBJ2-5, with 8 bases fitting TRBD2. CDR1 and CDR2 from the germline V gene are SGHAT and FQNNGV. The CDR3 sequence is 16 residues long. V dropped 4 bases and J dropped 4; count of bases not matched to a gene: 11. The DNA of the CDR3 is TGTGCCAGCAGCTCGGGGGGGCGGCCATCTGTAGAGACCCAGTACTTC. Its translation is CASSSGGRPSVETQYF. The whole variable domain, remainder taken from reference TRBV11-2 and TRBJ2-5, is EAGVAQSPRYKIIEKRQSVAFWCNPISGHATLYWYQQILGQGPKLLIQFQNNGVVDDSQLPKDRFSAERLKGVDSTLKIQPAKLEDSAVYLCASSSGGRPSVETQYFGPGTRLLVL.

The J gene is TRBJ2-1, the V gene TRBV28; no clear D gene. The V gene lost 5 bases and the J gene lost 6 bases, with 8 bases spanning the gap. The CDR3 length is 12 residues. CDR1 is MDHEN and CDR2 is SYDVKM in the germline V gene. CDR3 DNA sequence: TGTGCCAGCAGTCTCCGGTTCAATGAGCAGTTCTTC. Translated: CASSLRFNEQFF.

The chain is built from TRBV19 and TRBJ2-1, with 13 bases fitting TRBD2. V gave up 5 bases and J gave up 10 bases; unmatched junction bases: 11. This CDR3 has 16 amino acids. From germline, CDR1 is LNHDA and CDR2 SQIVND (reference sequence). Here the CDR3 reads CASSGPGLAGRREQFF. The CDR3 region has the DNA TGTGCCAGTAGTGGGCCGGGACTAGCGGGGAGGAGGGAGCAGTTCTTC.

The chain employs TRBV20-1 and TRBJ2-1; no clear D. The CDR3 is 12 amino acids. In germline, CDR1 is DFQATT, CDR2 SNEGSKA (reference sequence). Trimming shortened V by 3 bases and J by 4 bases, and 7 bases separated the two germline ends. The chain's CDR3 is CSASETYNEQFF. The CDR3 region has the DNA TGCAGTGCTAGTGAGACATACAATGAGCAGTTCTTC.

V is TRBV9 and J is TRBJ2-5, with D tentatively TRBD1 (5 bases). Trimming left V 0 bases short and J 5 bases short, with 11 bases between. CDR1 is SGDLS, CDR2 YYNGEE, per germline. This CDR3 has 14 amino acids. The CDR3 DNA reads TGTGCCAGCAGCGTAGCTAAGGGGATGGAGACCCAGTACTTC. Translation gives CASSVAKGMETQYF.

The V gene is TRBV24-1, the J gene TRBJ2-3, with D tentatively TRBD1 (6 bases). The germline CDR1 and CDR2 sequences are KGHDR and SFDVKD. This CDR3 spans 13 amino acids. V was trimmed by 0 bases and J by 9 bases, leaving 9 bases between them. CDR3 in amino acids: CATSDLLTGTQYF. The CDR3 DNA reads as TGTGCCACCAGTGATTTGTTAACAGGGACGCAGTATTTT.

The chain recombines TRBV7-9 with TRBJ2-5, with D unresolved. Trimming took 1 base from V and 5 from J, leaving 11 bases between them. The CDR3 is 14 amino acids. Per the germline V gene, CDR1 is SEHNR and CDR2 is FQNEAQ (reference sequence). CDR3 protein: CASSLGLVRETQYF. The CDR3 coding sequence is TGTGCCAGCAGCTTAGGTCTTGTGAGGGAGACCCAGTACTTC.

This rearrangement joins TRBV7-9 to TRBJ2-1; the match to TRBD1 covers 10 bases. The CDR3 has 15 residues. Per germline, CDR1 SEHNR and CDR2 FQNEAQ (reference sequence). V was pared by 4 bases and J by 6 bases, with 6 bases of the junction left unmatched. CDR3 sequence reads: CASSYWGQGINEQFF. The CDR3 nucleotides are TGTGCCAGCAGCTACTGGGGACAGGGGATCAATGAGCAGTTCTTC.

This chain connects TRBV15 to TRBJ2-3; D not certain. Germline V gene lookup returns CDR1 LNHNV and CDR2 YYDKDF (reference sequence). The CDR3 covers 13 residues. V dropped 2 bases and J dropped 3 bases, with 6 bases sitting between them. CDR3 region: CATSRRSTDTQYF. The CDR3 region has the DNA TGTGCCACCAGCAGAAGGAGTACAGATACGCAGTATTTT.

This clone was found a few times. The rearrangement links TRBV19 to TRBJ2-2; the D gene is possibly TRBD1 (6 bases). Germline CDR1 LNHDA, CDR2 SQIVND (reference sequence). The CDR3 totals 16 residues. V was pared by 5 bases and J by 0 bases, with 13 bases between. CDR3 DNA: TGTGCCAGTAGTCCTCTACAGGGTGCGAACACCGGGGAGCTGTTTTTT. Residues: CASSPLQGANTGELFF.

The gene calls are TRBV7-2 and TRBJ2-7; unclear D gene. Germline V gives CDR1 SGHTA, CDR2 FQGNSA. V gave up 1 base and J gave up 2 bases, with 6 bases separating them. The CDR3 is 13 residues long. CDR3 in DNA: TGTGCCAGCAGCTTAGGTCTAGCCTACGAGCAGTACTTC. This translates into CASSLGLAYEQYF. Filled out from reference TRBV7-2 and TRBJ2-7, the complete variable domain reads GAGVSQSPSNKVTEKGKDVELRCDPISGHTALYWYRQSLGQGLEFLIYFQGNSAPDKSGLPSDRFSAERTGGSVSTLTIQRTQQEDSAVYLCASSLGLAYEQYFGPGTRLTVT.

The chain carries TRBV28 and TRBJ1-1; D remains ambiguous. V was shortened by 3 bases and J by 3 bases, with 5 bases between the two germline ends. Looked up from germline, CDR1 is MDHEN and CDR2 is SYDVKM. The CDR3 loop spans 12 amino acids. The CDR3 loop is CASSLRYTEAFF. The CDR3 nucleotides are TGTGCCAGCAGTTTGCGCTACACTGAAGCTTTCTTT.

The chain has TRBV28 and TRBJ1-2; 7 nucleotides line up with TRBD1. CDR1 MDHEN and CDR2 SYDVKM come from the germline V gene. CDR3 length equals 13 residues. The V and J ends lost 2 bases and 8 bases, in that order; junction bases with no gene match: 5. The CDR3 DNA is TGTGCCAGCAGTTTAGGACAGGTCGGAGGCTACACCTTC. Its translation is CASSLGQVGGYTF.

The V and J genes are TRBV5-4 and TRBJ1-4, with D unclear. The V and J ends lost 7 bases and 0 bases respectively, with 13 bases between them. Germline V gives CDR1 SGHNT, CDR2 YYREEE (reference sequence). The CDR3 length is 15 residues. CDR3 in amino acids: CASAAGSATNEKLFF. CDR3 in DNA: TGTGCCAGCGCTGCGGGGTCAGCAACTAATGAAAAACTGTTTTTT.

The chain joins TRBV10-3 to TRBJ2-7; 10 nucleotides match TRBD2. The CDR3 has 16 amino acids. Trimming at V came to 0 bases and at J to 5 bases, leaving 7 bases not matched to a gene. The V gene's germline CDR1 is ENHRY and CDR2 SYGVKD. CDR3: CAISESVALAGDEQYF. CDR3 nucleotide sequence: TGTGCCATCAGTGAGTCGGTTGCGCTAGCGGGGGACGAGCAGTACTTC.

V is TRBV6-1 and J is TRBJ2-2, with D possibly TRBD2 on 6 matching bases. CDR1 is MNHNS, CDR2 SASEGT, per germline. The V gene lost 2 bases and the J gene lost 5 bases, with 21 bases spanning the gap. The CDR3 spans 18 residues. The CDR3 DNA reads TGTGCCAGCAGTGAAAGTAGGGGATGGGGGGATGTGACCGGGGAGCTGTTTTTT. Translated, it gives CASSESRGWGDVTGELFF.

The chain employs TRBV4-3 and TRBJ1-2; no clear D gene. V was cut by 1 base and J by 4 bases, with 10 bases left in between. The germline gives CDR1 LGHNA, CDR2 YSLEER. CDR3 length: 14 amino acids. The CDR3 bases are TGCGCCAGCAGCCAAGGTACCGGGAGCTATGGCTACACCTTC. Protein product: CASSQGTGSYGYTF.

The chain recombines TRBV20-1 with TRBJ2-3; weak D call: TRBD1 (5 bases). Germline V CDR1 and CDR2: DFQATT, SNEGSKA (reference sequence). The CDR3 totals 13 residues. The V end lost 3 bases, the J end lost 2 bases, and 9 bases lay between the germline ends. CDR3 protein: CSASQGNTDTQYF. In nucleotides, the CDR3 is TGCAGTGCTAGTCAGGGTAACACAGATACGCAGTATTTT.

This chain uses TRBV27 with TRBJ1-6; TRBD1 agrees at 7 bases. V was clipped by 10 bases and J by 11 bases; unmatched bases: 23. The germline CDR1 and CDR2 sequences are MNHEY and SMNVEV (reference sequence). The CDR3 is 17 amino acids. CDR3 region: CATQVNSQGTAFAPLHF. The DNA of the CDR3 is TGTGCCACCCAAGTTAACTCACAGGGGACGGCCTTCGCACCCCTCCACTTT.

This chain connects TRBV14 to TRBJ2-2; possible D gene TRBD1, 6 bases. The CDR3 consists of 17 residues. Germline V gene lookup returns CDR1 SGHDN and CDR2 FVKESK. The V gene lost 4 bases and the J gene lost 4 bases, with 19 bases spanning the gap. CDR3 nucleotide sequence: TGTGCCAGCAGCCCAGCCTGGGGGCGTCAGGGCACCGGGGAGCTGTTTTTT. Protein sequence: CASSPAWGRQGTGELFF.

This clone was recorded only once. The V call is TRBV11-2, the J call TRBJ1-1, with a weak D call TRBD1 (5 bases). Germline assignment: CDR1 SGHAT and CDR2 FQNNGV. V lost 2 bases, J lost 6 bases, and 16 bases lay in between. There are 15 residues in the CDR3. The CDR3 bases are TGTGCCAGCAGCTTAAGGGGAGAGCCGGGGGCTGAAGCTTTCTTT. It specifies CASSLRGEPGAEAFF.

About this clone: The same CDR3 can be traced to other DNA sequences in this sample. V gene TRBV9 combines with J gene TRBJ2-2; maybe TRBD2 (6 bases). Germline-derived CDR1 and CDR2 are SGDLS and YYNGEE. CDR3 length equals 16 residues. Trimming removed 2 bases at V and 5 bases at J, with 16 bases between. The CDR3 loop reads CASSVGGSGRTGELFF. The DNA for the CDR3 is TGTGCCAGCAGCGTGGGGGGTAGCGGTCGGACCGGGGAGCTGTTTTTT.

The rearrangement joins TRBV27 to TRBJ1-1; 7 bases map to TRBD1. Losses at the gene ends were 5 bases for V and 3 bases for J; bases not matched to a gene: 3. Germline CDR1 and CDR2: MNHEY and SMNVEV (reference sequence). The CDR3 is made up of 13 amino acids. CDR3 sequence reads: CASSPQGDTEAFF. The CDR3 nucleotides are TGTGCCAGCAGTCCCCAGGGGGACACTGAAGCTTTCTTT.